Below, one TCR beta chain is given with its context. The sample belongs to a study of blood T cell repertoires in COVID-19. Turning to the study itself: Samples came from the United States, Italy and Spain, spanning acute and convalescent COVID-19. Nucleic acid was either cDNA or gDNA, and it came from T cells, B-cell-depleted T cells, or PBMCs.

The CDR3 has 14 residues. The J segment lost 6 bases and the V segment lost 5 bases, leaving 2 bases of the junction unmatched. Germline V CDR1 and CDR2: SGHVS, FQNEAQ. As processed by the authors: Amplification from reference gene primers served as the basis for estimated nucleated cell counts. Sequencing was performed with immunoSEQ multiplex PCR; in TCRdb, only in-frame clones are kept and a portion is missing. Clone size and V and J calls were adopted from that table, with D and trimming inferred from the DNA. This sample has 250,000 or so clones, with around 80% found just once. The specimen was peripheral blood. This rearrangement joins TRBV7-8 to TRBJ2-7; 15 bases fit TRBD2. The sequence was collected from a man in his sixties with acute or convalescent COVID-19. The CDR3 spells CASSRGLAGGEQYF. Here the CDR3 DNA reads TGTGCCAGCAGCAGGGGACTAGCGGGAGGCGAGCAGTACTTC.